These 21 T cell receptor beta chains were sequenced from one sample in a study of T cells in Graves' hyperthyroidism and ophthalmopathy. Authors of the study amplified TCR beta CDR3 regions from RNA transcripts. During a first-round RT-PCR of the TCR CDR3, the HTBI primer set was used. TCRdb reprocessed the multiplex PCR reads with MiXCR, giving one entry per CDR3 protein. The sample has a few hundred thousand distinct CDR3 sequences, approximately 19% seen once. The specimen was blood. Receptor source: a woman aged 18-29 years with Graves' hyperthyroidism.

This clonotype was observed a few times. The chain employs TRBV4-1 and TRBJ1-3, with TRBD1 as a possible D gene (6 bases). The CDR3 has 15 amino acids. With 0 bases removed from V and 4 bases from J, the gap between germline ends came to 10 bases. CDR1 is MGHRA, CDR2 YSYEKL, per germline. This CDR3 is CASSQDQGTGNTIYF. The DNA for the CDR3 is TGCGCCAGCAGCCAAGATCAGGGGACAGGAAACACCATATATTTT.

Turning to this clonotype: A junction end diverges from the germline sequence, so it may reflect a read error. The chain recombines TRBV11-2 with TRBJ2-7; D not certain. Germline-derived CDR1 and CDR2 are SGHAT and FQNNGV. The CDR3 length is 14 residues. CDR3: CASSRRRSSYEQCF. CDR3 bases: TGTGCCAGCTCTAGGCGCAGGTCCTCCTACGAGCAGTGCTTC.

This clonotype was counted ten times or more. The chain employs TRBV20-1 and TRBJ1-5, with 7 nucleotides matching TRBD1. In germline, CDR1 is DFQATT, CDR2 SNEGSKA (reference sequence). V lost 3 bases and J lost 3; bases outside the gene matches: 5. The CDR3 spans 14 residues. CDR3 coding DNA: TGCAGTGCTAGTCGGGACAGCCTCAATCAGCCCCAGCATTTT. Its translation is CSASRDSLNQPQHF.

The CDR3 DNA reads as TGCGCCAGCAGCATCCGGGACAGCCCCTACGAGCAGTACTTC. It encodes CASSIRDSPYEQYF. V gene TRBV5-1 combines with J gene TRBJ2-7, with 7 nucleotides matching TRBD1. J lost 2 bases, V lost 4 bases, and 6 bases had no gene match. This CDR3 region has 14 residues. Per the germline V gene, CDR1 is SGHRS and CDR2 is YFSETQ. Looking up the rest from reference TRBV5-1 and TRBJ2-7 gives the full variable domain: KAGVTQTPRYLIKTRGQQVTLSCSPISGHRSVSWYQQTPGQGLQFLFEYFSETQRNKGNFPGRFSGRQFSNSRSEMNVSTLELGDSALYLCASSIRDSPYEQYFGPGTRLTVT.

There are many counts of this clonotype. V is TRBV20-1 and J is TRBJ2-5, with a tentative D call TRBD2 (7 bases). The ends were cut back, 5 bases at V and 4 bases at J, with 23 bases in the middle. Per germline, CDR1 DFQATT and CDR2 SNEGSKA (reference sequence). CDR3 length equals 16 residues. The CDR3 here is CSACGRLGGAGETQYF. The CDR3 DNA reads as TGCAGTGCTTGCGGTCGTTTGGGGGGGGCGGGAGAGACCCAGTACTTC.

The chain has TRBV20-1 and TRBJ2-7; weak D call: TRBD1 (6 bases). The V gene's germline CDR1 is DFQATT and CDR2 SNEGSKA (reference sequence). Trimming shortened V by 8 bases and J by 4 bases, and 21 bases separated the two germline ends. The CDR3 runs 14 residues. The CDR3 DNA sequence: TGCAGTACCAAAAAGCAGGGGAGTCGTTACGAGCAGTACTTC. It translates to CSTKKQGSRYEQYF.

This clonotype was detected ten times or more. The rearrangement links TRBV12-3 or TRBV12-4 to TRBJ2-5; D is uncertain. The V end lost 3 bases, the J end lost 1 base, and 6 bases lay between the germline ends. This CDR3 has 13 residues. The CDR3 protein is CASSFHSQETQYF. The CDR3 nucleotides read TGTGCCAGCAGTTTCCACAGCCAAGAGACCCAGTACTTC.

This clonotype was counted many times. The CDR3 sequence is CASSSLLGGGNTIYF. In DNA form, the CDR3 reads TGTGCCAGCAGTTCGCTGTTGGGGGGCGGAAACACCATATATTTT. The V and J genes are TRBV6-5 and TRBJ1-3, with a weak D call TRBD1 (6 bases). The length of the CDR3 is 15 residues. Germline CDR1 MNHEY, CDR2 SVGAGI. V was cut by 4 bases and J by 4 bases, with 14 bases left in between.

Many counts were recorded for this clonotype. V and J are TRBV12-3 or TRBV12-4 and TRBJ2-6; D unresolved. CDR3 length: 15 amino acids. Trimming took off 1 base at V and 0 bases at J, with 4 bases between the two ends. CDR3 bases: TGTGCCAGCAGTTTAGGGTACTCTGGGGCCAACGTCCTGACTTTC. Protein: CASSLGYSGANVLTF.

This clonotype was counted at least ten times. The chain links TRBV27 to TRBJ2-7, with 7 bases aligning to TRBD2. CDR3 size: 15 residues. Germline lookup yields CDR1 MNHEY and CDR2 SMNVEV (reference sequence). The trim removed 4 bases at V and 2 bases at J, leaving 8 bases unmatched. CDR3 amino acids: CASSWRDGGTYEQYF. The CDR3 nucleotides read TGTGCCAGCAGTTGGCGAGACGGGGGGACCTACGAGCAGTACTTC.

This clonotype showed up many times. The chain couples TRBV12-5 to TRBJ1-2; D possibly corresponds to TRBD1 (6 bases). The CDR3 runs to 14 residues. Trimming cost V 6 bases and J 0 bases, with 11 bases left between them. Germline lookup yields CDR1 LGHNT and CDR2 FRNRAP. The CDR3 sequence is CASGKGQPNYGYTF. DNA of the CDR3: TGTGCTAGTGGAAAGGGACAACCTAACTATGGCTACACCTTC.

This clonotype has ten or more counts. The chain combines TRBV11-2 with TRBJ2-7; weak D call: TRBD2 (6 bases). Germline V lookup: CDR1 SGHAT, CDR2 FQNNGV. The CDR3 consists of 14 residues. The V end was cut by 6 bases, the J end by 0 bases, with 12 bases between. CDR3 in DNA: TGTGCCAGCAGGCCTACTAGCCACTCCTACGAGCAGTACTTC. Protein product: CASRPTSHSYEQYF.

This chain uses TRBV28 with TRBJ1-5; 7 bases fit TRBD1. The V gene end was trimmed by 3 bases and the J gene end by 16 bases; junction bases not matched to a gene: 9. CDR1 and CDR2 (germline): MDHEN, SYDVKM. The CDR3 extends over 12 amino acids. For the CDR3, the DNA is TGTGCCAGCAGTTTCCAGAGACAGGGATCCCATTTT. It encodes CASSFQRQGSHF.

This clonotype was detected many times. The V gene is TRBV2, the J gene TRBJ2-7; D unclear. This CDR3 spans 13 amino acids. Deletions cut 7 bases from V and 5 bases from J, with 15 bases between. Per the germline V gene, CDR1 is SNHLY and CDR2 is FYNNEI. The CDR3 region has the DNA TGTGCCAGCAAGTTTTTAATGGCGAACGAGCAGTACTTC. As protein: CASKFLMANEQYF.

This clonotype was seen at least ten times. This chain joins TRBV11-2 and TRBJ1-2; 10 bases fit TRBD1. Losses at the gene ends were 6 bases for V and 5 bases for J; bases not matched to a gene: 9. The CDR3 runs 15 residues. The germline V gene has CDR1 SGHAT and CDR2 FQNNGV. The CDR3 bases are TGTGCCAGCAGAAACCTTCGACAGGGGGCTTATGGCTACACCTTC. Its protein is CASRNLRQGAYGYTF.

The rearrangement joins TRBV20-1 to TRBJ1-1; TRBD1 matches at 11 bases. The germline CDR1 and CDR2 sequences are DFQATT and SNEGSKA (reference sequence). The ends lost 3 bases at V and 10 bases at J; junction bases unmatched: 19. This CDR3 comprises 17 residues. Written as DNA, the CDR3 is TGCAGTGCTAGGCCCACCGGGACAGGGGGTCGAGGTACGGGAGCTTTCTTT. Translation: CSARPTGTGGRGTGAFF.

In this sample, this clonotype turned up many times. V is TRBV5-1 and J is TRBJ1-2; 7 bases match TRBD1. V gave up 4 bases and J gave up 4 bases; unmatched junction bases: 16. This CDR3 is 17 amino acids long. Germline lookup yields CDR1 SGHRS and CDR2 YFSETQ. CDR3 DNA sequence: TGCGCCAGCAGCCCGGACGATGGGACAGAAAAACTCTATGGCTACACCTTC. It is translated as CASSPDDGTEKLYGYTF.

This clonotype has a count of ten or more. V and J are TRBV7-8 and TRBJ2-5; 9 bases are a match to TRBD2. The germline V gene encodes CDR1 SGHVS and CDR2 FQNEAQ. This CDR3 comprises 14 residues. V trimming: 5 bases; J trimming: 7 bases; junction bases outside the gene matches: 8. CDR3 DNA: TGTGCCAGCAGCGTGCGGGGGGGCCGGTGGACCCAGTACTTC. Amino acids: CASSVRGGRWTQYF.

This clonotype was seen many times. The CDR3 region has the DNA TGTGCCAGCAGCTTGGAGGGACAGGGGTATCAGCCCCAGCATTTT. The encoded protein is CASSLEGQGYQPQHF. This rearrangement joins TRBV5-6 to TRBJ1-5, with 10 bases identical to TRBD1. Looked up from germline, CDR1 is SGHDT and CDR2 is YYEEEE. The V gene end was trimmed by 0 bases and the J gene end by 5 bases; junction bases not matched to a gene: 2. The CDR3 totals 15 residues. The full variable domain, with the rest looked up from reference TRBV5-6 and TRBJ1-5, is DAGVTQSPTHLIKTRGQQVTLRCSPKSGHDTVSWYQQALGQGPQFIFQYYEEEERQRGNFPDRFSGHQFPNYSSELNVNALLLGDSALYLCASSLEGQGYQPQHFGDGTRLSIL.

This clonotype was detected many times. The V gene is TRBV2, the J gene TRBJ2-5, with D maybe TRBD2 (6 bases). V was pared by 4 bases and J by 2 bases, with 14 bases between. Per germline, CDR1 SNHLY and CDR2 FYNNEI. The CDR3 has 15 amino acids. CDR3 region: CASSAGAEFQETQYF. Written as DNA, the CDR3 is TGTGCCAGCAGTGCGGGAGCAGAATTTCAAGAGACCCAGTACTTC.

This clonotype occurred many times. The rearrangement uses TRBV12-3 or TRBV12-4 and TRBJ2-7, with D possibly being TRBD2 (5 bases). V dropped 1 base and J dropped 7 bases, with 17 bases sitting between them. The CDR3 sequence is 15 residues long. Here the CDR3 reads CASSLGQRGPPEQYF. CDR3 in DNA: TGTGCCAGCAGTTTAGGGCAGCGAGGGCCCCCAGAGCAGTACTTC.